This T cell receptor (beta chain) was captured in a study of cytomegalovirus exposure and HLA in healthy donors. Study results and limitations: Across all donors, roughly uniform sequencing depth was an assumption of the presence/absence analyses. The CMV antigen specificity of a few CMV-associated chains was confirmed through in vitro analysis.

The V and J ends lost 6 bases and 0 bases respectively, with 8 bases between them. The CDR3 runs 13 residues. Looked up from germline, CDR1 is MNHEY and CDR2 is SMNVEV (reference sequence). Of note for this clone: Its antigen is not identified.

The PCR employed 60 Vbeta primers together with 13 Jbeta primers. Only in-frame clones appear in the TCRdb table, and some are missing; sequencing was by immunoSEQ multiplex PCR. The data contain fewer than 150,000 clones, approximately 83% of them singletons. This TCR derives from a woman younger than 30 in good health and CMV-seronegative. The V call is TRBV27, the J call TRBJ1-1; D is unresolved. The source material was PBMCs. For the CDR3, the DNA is TGTGCCAGCAGACGACACATGAACACTGAAGCTTTCTTT. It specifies CASRRHMNTEAFF.